The 31 T cell receptor beta chains below were found in one sample sequenced in a study of blood T cell repertoires in COVID-19. Sequenced by immunoSEQ multiplex PCR; TCRdb stores in-frame clones only, minus some. The sample consists of around 26,000 clones, roughly 85% of them appearing once. The source material was peripheral blood. The receptors derive from a human donor in a cohort sampled during active COVID-19.

The V gene is TRBV7-9, the J gene TRBJ2-2; unclear D gene. This CDR3 has 15 amino acids. V lost 1 base to trimming and J lost 7 bases, with 13 bases between them. From germline, CDR1 is SEHNR and CDR2 FQNEAQ (reference sequence). CDR3 sequence reads: CASSLGGPRSGELFF. In nucleotides, the CDR3 is TGTGCCAGCAGCTTAGGTGGGCCCCGAAGCGGGGAGCTGTTTTTT.

The chain joins TRBV10-1 to TRBJ2-1; TRBD2 matches at 8 bases. This CDR3 has 17 residues. V gave up 8 bases and J gave up 8 bases; unmatched junction bases: 20. Germline V gene sequence: CDR1 WNHNN, CDR2 SYGVQD (reference sequence). The CDR3 is CASPGSGGTLLFDEQFF. CDR3 coding DNA: TGCGCCAGCCCCGGCTCGGGGGGGACACTCCTTTTTGATGAGCAGTTCTTC.

This clone was found once. The CDR3 here is CASSSVYGYTF. The CDR3 DNA is TGTGCCAGCAGTTCCGTCTATGGCTACACCTTC. The V gene is TRBV12-3 or TRBV12-4, the J gene TRBJ1-2; D remains unclear. Trimming stripped 4 bases from V and 4 bases from J, with 4 bases between. The CDR3 extends over 11 amino acids.

V and J are TRBV7-9 and TRBJ2-1, with 15 bases that match TRBD2. V was pared by 3 bases and J by 10 bases, with 4 bases of the junction left unmatched. The germline V gene encodes CDR1 SEHNR and CDR2 FQNEAQ (reference sequence). This CDR3 spans 15 amino acids. The chain's CDR3 is CASSFRTSGRAEQFF. CDR3 coding DNA: TGTGCCAGCAGCTTCCGGACTAGCGGGAGGGCCGAGCAGTTCTTC.

The rearrangement uses TRBV6-4 and TRBJ2-1; D is uncertain. Germline lookup yields CDR1 MRHNA and CDR2 SNTAGT. The V end lost 5 bases, the J end lost 6 bases, and 14 bases lay between the germline ends. The CDR3 is made up of 14 amino acids. This CDR3 reads CASSTTTGSNEQFF. In nucleotides, the CDR3 is TGTGCCAGCAGTACCACTACTGGGTCCAATGAGCAGTTCTTC.

The chain joins TRBV7-6 to TRBJ2-2; 8 bases are shared with TRBD1. CDR1 is SGHVS and CDR2 is FNYEAQ in the germline V gene. V lost 5 bases to trimming and J lost 6 bases; unmatched junction nucleotides: 8. CDR3 length: 15 amino acids. CDR3 residues: CASSTTGERAGELFF. In DNA, the CDR3 is TGTGCCAGCAGCACGACAGGGGAGCGAGCCGGGGAGCTGTTTTTT.

The chain recombines TRBV6-5 with TRBJ2-3, with 8 bases that match TRBD1. Germline V gene lookup returns CDR1 MNHEY and CDR2 SVGAGI. Germline trimming cut 6 bases from V and 4 bases from J; bases unmatched to any gene: 6. The CDR3 contains 14 residues. This CDR3 is CASRAQGVADTQYF. In DNA, the CDR3 is TGTGCCAGCAGGGCACAGGGGGTAGCAGATACGCAGTATTTT.

This chain joins TRBV7-7 and TRBJ2-1, with TRBD2 identical over 7 bases. V trimming: 0 bases; J trimming: 2 bases; junction bases outside the gene matches: 1. This CDR3 spans 15 amino acids. Per germline, CDR1 SSHAT and CDR2 FNYEAQ (reference sequence). This CDR3 reads CASSLALAAYNEQFF. The DNA of the CDR3 is TGTGCCAGCAGCTTAGCTCTAGCGGCCTACAATGAGCAGTTCTTC.

The rearrangement links TRBV5-1 to TRBJ1-2; D not resolved. V was cut by 5 bases and J by 2 bases, with 7 bases left in between. CDR1 and CDR2 (germline): SGHRS, YFSETQ. The CDR3 is 12 residues long. CDR3: CASREQNYGYTF. CDR3 nucleotide sequence: TGCGCCAGCAGAGAACAGAACTATGGCTACACCTTC.

This clone has a single count. The chain employs TRBV27 and TRBJ2-7, with TRBD1 as a possible D gene (6 bases). The CDR3 extends over 17 amino acids. V lost 8 bases to trimming and J lost 4 bases, with 27 bases between them. From germline, CDR1 is MNHEY and CDR2 SMNVEV (reference sequence). CDR3: CASPLLGARCLCYEQYF. CDR3 nucleotides: TGTGCCAGCCCCTTGTTGGGGGCTAGATGCTTGTGTTACGAGCAGTACTTC.

This clone was counted a single time. The chain combines TRBV24-1 with TRBJ2-2; TRBD2 aligns across 11 bases. Germline assignment: CDR1 KGHDR and CDR2 SFDVKD. This CDR3 contains 16 residues. Losses at the gene ends were 3 bases for V and 4 bases for J; bases not matched to a gene: 3. CDR3 residues: CATSDGLAGGTGELFF. The CDR3 coding sequence is TGTGCCACCAGTGATGGGCTAGCGGGAGGCACCGGGGAGCTGTTTTTT.

The chain couples TRBV5-1 to TRBJ2-1, with TRBD2 identical over 11 bases. Germline V gives CDR1 SGHRS, CDR2 YFSETQ. V lost 9 bases to trimming and J lost 10 bases; unmatched junction nucleotides: 12. This CDR3 contains 14 residues. CDR3 DNA sequence: TGCGCCACCGCAACTAGCGGGAGCACTTTCGAGCAGTTCTTC. Translating it yields CATATSGSTFEQFF.

DNA for the CDR3: TGTGCCAGTAGTCGATCCACTAGCGGGAACTCGATTTACAATGAGCAGTTCTTC. Amino acid sequence: CASSRSTSGNSIYNEQFF. This chain connects TRBV19 to TRBJ2-1; 10 bases are shared with TRBD2. V dropped 5 bases and J dropped 4; count of bases not matched to a gene: 14. Germline loops: CDR1 LNHDA, CDR2 SQIVND (reference sequence). CDR3 length: 18 residues. Based on the CDR3 plus reference TRBV19 and TRBJ2-1, the full variable domain is DGGITQSPKYLFRKEGQNVTLSCEQNLNHDAMYWYRQDPGQGLRLIYYSQIVNDFQKGDIAEGYSVSREKKESFPLTVTSAQKNPTAFYLCASSRSTSGNSIYNEQFFGPGTRLTVL.

This chain uses TRBV2 with TRBJ2-1; a weak D match, TRBD1 (6 bases). CDR1 is SNHLY and CDR2 is FYNNEI in the germline V gene. The V end was cut by 1 base, the J end by 2 bases, with 9 bases between. The CDR3 consists of 15 residues. The CDR3 here is CASSEGTVTYNEQFF. The CDR3 nucleotides read TGTGCCAGCAGTGAAGGGACAGTCACCTACAATGAGCAGTTCTTC.

The chain combines TRBV19 with TRBJ1-5, with TRBD1 matching over 7 bases. Germline V gives CDR1 LNHDA, CDR2 SQIVND (reference sequence). The CDR3 consists of 14 residues. J lost 0 bases, V lost 5 bases, and 1 base had no gene match. The CDR3 DNA reads as TGTGCCAGTAGTGGGACAGATAGCAATCAGCCCCAGCATTTT. It yields the protein CASSGTDSNQPQHF.

This chain links TRBV6-2 or TRBV6-3 with TRBJ2-1; D possibly corresponds to TRBD2 (6 bases). Trimming took 0 bases from V and 3 from J, leaving 15 bases between them. Germline V gene data show CDR1 as MNHEY and CDR2 as SVGEGT. The CDR3 extends over 17 amino acids. CDR3 amino acids: CASSYSASGGFYNEQFF. CDR3 nucleotide sequence: TGTGCCAGCAGTTACTCCGCGTCCGGAGGGTTCTACAATGAGCAGTTCTTC.

This clone was observed once. This rearrangement joins TRBV5-4 to TRBJ2-3; TRBD2 matches 8 bases. There are 15 residues in the CDR3. Germline V lookup: CDR1 SGHNT, CDR2 YYREEE (reference sequence). After removal of 4 bases from V and 5 bases from J, the junction contained 9 bases not matched to a gene. CDR3 DNA: TGTGCCAGCAGCCCAGAACTAGCGGTGATAGATACGCAGTATTTT. It is translated as CASSPELAVIDTQYF.

The chain carries TRBV5-6 and TRBJ1-5, with unresolved D. Trimming removed 5 bases at V and 2 bases at J, with 11 bases between. The V gene's germline CDR1 is SGHDT and CDR2 YYEEEE. The CDR3 totals 14 residues. CDR3 DNA sequence: TGTGCCAGCAGTTCAGATGGAGGCAATCAGCCCCAGCATTTT. It is translated as CASSSDGGNQPQHF.

This rearrangement joins TRBV19 to TRBJ2-3; D gene unclear. V lost 2 bases, J lost 4 bases, and 10 bases lay in between. Germline values: CDR1 LNHDA, CDR2 SQIVND (reference sequence). CDR3 length equals 14 residues. The CDR3 here is CASSISGEADTQYF. Written as DNA, the CDR3 is TGTGCCAGTAGTATAAGTGGAGAGGCAGATACGCAGTATTTT. The variable domain in full, completed from reference TRBV19 and TRBJ2-3, reads DGGITQSPKYLFRKEGQNVTLSCEQNLNHDAMYWYRQDPGQGLRLIYYSQIVNDFQKGDIAEGYSVSREKKESFPLTVTSAQKNPTAFYLCASSISGEADTQYFGPGTRLTVL.

The rearrangement uses TRBV7-9 and TRBJ2-3; 13 bases are a match to TRBD2. CDR1 is SEHNR and CDR2 is FQNEAQ in the germline V gene (reference sequence). The CDR3 spans 15 residues. With V trimmed by 3 bases and J by 5 bases, 2 bases remained unmatched. The CDR3 is CASSFGLAGEDTQYF. CDR3 DNA: TGTGCCAGCAGCTTCGGACTAGCGGGAGAAGATACGCAGTATTTT.

The genes are TRBV6-5 and TRBJ1-2; 7 bases match TRBD1. There are 13 residues in the CDR3. Losses at the gene ends were 6 bases for V and 3 bases for J; bases not matched to a gene: 4. The germline V gene has CDR1 MNHEY and CDR2 SVGAGI. This CDR3 is CASSRQGYYGYTF. Here the CDR3 DNA reads TGTGCCAGCAGCAGACAGGGATACTATGGCTACACCTTC.

This clone was picked up one time. J is TRBJ2-7 and V is TRBV13; 7 bases fit TRBD1. The CDR3 spans 14 residues. Germline CDR1 reads PRHDT; CDR2 reads FYEKMQ (reference sequence). The J segment lost 3 bases and the V segment lost 6 bases, leaving 8 bases of the junction unmatched. The CDR3 DNA is TGTGCCAGCAGGTTAATCGGGACAGACTACGAGCAGTACTTC. Its protein product is CASRLIGTDYEQYF.

J is TRBJ2-3 and V is TRBV7-8; 12 bases are shared with TRBD2. The V gene's germline CDR1 is SGHVS and CDR2 FQNEAQ. The CDR3 length is 17 residues. Unmatched junction bases numbered 7, after V lost 4 bases and J lost 2 bases. The CDR3 spells CASSSIGLAGLTDTQYF. DNA of the CDR3: TGTGCCAGCAGCTCAATAGGACTAGCGGGACTCACAGATACGCAGTATTTT.

The gene calls are TRBV7-9 and TRBJ1-4; unclear D gene. The length of the CDR3 is 16 residues. V gave up 5 bases and J gave up 8 bases, with 21 bases separating them. Germline loops: CDR1 SEHNR, CDR2 FQNEAQ (reference sequence). The CDR3 is CASSQRVSDPGEKLFF. For the CDR3, the DNA is TGTGCCAGCAGCCAAAGAGTCAGCGACCCCGGGGAAAAACTGTTTTTT.

The J gene is TRBJ2-2, the V gene TRBV29-1; D unclear. Per the germline V gene, CDR1 is SQVTM and CDR2 is ANQGSEA. This CDR3 is built from 14 residues. V was shortened by 5 bases and J by 1 base, with 11 bases between the two germline ends. CDR3 residues: CSVIPSLNTGELFF. DNA of the CDR3: TGCAGCGTTATCCCAAGCCTGAACACCGGGGAGCTGTTTTTT.

The CDR3 DNA sequence: TGTGCCAGCAGCCAGCTTCTAGCTTGGCAGGGGGCGAGCCCTGAAGCTTTCTTT. It specifies CASSQLLAWQGASPEAFF. J is TRBJ1-1 and V is TRBV14, with TRBD1 matching 8 bases. This CDR3 is built from 18 residues. Trimming at V came to 3 bases and at J to 6 bases, leaving 18 bases not matched to a gene. Germline CDR1 and CDR2: SGHDN and FVKESK. Full variable domain (outside the CDR3, taken from reference TRBV14 and TRBJ1-1): EAGVTQFPSHSVIEKGQTVTLRCDPISGHDNLYWYRRVMGKEIKFLLHFVKESKQDESGMPNNRFLAERTGGTYSTLKVQPAELEDSGVYFCASSQLLAWQGASPEAFFGQGTRLTVV.

This clone was detected only a few times. The V call is TRBV9, the J call TRBJ1-1; TRBD1 might be the D (6 bases). The germline gives CDR1 SGDLS, CDR2 YYNGEE. This CDR3 spans 15 amino acids. V was trimmed by 0 bases and J by 5 bases, leaving 14 bases between them. The CDR3 DNA reads TGTGCCAGCAGCGTAGAGGTGGGGCAGGGGACTGAAGCTTTCTTT. This codes for CASSVEVGQGTEAFF.

The rearrangement joins TRBV12-3 or TRBV12-4 to TRBJ1-4; tentatively, D is TRBD1 (6 bases). The germline V and J ends were trimmed by 7 bases and 10 bases, with 10 bases remaining between them. The CDR3 is 11 amino acids. CDR3 amino acids: CASTKGGKLFF. The CDR3, as DNA: TGTGCCAGCACCAAAGGGGGAAAACTGTTTTTT.

The J gene is TRBJ2-6, the V gene TRBV9; the D gene is possibly TRBD1 (5 bases). This CDR3 is 15 amino acids long. V was pared by 1 base and J by 2 bases, with 7 bases between. The germline V gene encodes CDR1 SGDLS and CDR2 YYNGEE. Here the CDR3 reads CASSVIGAGANVLTF. The CDR3 DNA reads as TGTGCCAGCAGCGTAATAGGGGCTGGGGCCAACGTCCTGACTTTC.

This sequence joins TRBV7-2 and TRBJ2-1, with 7 bases fitting TRBD1. From germline, CDR1 is SGHTA and CDR2 FQGNSA. J gave up 10 bases and V 2 bases, and 14 bases lay outside the gene matches. This CDR3 spans 16 amino acids. The CDR3 loop reads CASSLSHTQGEQEQFF. The CDR3, as DNA: TGTGCCAGCAGCTTAAGTCATACGCAGGGGGAGCAAGAGCAGTTCTTC.

This clone was seen once. The V call is TRBV11-2, the J call TRBJ1-4, with 9 bases lining up with TRBD1. The CDR3 is made up of 15 amino acids. CDR1 and CDR2 from the germline V gene are SGHAT and FQNNGV. V dropped 5 bases and J dropped 8; count of bases not matched to a gene: 9. The CDR3 region is CASSTPGQGGEKLFF. As DNA, the CDR3 is TGTGCCAGCAGCACCCCGGGACAGGGCGGCGAAAAACTGTTTTTT.